The 3 T cell receptor beta chains below come from one sample, sequenced in a study of T cell changes during pregnancy in multiple sclerosis. TCRdb's copy holds only in-frame clones and misses some; the assay was immunoSEQ multiplex PCR. The sample includes about 67,000 clones, approximately 92% seen only once; the top ten take over 2%. Specimen: peripheral blood, collected in the first trimester of pregnancy. Receptors originate from a female donor with multiple sclerosis, enrolled in a pregnancy study.

The chain links TRBV19 to TRBJ2-3, with TRBD2 matching over 9 bases. The germline CDR1 and CDR2 sequences are LNHDA and SQIVND (reference sequence). The CDR3 spans 14 residues. V lost 7 bases to trimming and J lost 5 bases; unmatched junction nucleotides: 7. CDR3 coding DNA: TGTGCCAGTATGGGGCGGGGGGGCCGAGATACGCAGTATTTT. Translated: CASMGRGGRDTQYF.

V is TRBV5-1 and J is TRBJ2-1; 9 bases align to TRBD2. From germline, CDR1 is SGHRS and CDR2 YFSETQ. Trimming cost V 4 bases and J 4 bases; bases outside gene matches: 9. This CDR3 region has 16 residues. The CDR3 here is CASSRGREGPYNEQFF. The CDR3 DNA reads as TGCGCCAGCAGCAGGGGGCGGGAGGGCCCTTACAATGAGCAGTTCTTC.

The gene calls are TRBV29-1 and TRBJ2-7; 8 bases map to TRBD1. The CDR3 consists of 15 residues. CDR1 SQVTM and CDR2 ANQGSEA come from the germline V gene. J lost 1 base, V lost 3 bases, and 8 bases had no gene match. The CDR3 DNA is TGCAGCGTTGACGGGGCAGGGGGCAGTTCCTACGAGCAGTACTTC. Its translation is CSVDGAGGSSYEQYF.